This T cell receptor beta chain is from a study of Ad26.COV2.S vaccination and SARS-CoV-2 variants. Across the whole study: The Ad26.COV2.S arm of the COV1001 trial was where the donor was placed. The vaccine Ad26.COV2.S was put into the muscle once, or twice with 56 days between. General observations from the study: Those who received vaccine or placebo ended up with similar non-spike TCR breadth.

Comments on this clone: Its antigen is unidentified.

Generated by immunoSEQ multiplex PCR, the TCRdb table keeps only in-frame clones and is missing some. The table has about 450,000 clones, approximately 92% seen once. This CDR3 is 15 amino acids long. From germline, CDR1 is WSHSY and CDR2 SAAADI. V dropped 7 bases and J dropped 1; count of bases not matched to a gene: 7. As to treatment: around 19 received Ad26.COV2.S at low or high dose, single or two shots; several received placebo; per-sample allocation not given. Each sample was drawn 63 days after the first injection (of vaccine or placebo). Ad26.COV2.S expressed prefusion-stabilized spike from the original Wuhan strain.

Source: peripheral blood, taken in a trial of Ad26.COV2.S vaccine versus placebo. The TCR originated in a person between 18 and 59 years old who received the Ad26.COV2.S COVID-19 vaccine or a placebo. This chain connects TRBV10-2 to TRBJ2-3; 8 positions match TRBD2. The CDR3: CASTGSGSGTDTQYF. CDR3 bases: TGCGCCAGCACAGGGAGCGGGAGTGGCACAGATACGCAGTATTTT.